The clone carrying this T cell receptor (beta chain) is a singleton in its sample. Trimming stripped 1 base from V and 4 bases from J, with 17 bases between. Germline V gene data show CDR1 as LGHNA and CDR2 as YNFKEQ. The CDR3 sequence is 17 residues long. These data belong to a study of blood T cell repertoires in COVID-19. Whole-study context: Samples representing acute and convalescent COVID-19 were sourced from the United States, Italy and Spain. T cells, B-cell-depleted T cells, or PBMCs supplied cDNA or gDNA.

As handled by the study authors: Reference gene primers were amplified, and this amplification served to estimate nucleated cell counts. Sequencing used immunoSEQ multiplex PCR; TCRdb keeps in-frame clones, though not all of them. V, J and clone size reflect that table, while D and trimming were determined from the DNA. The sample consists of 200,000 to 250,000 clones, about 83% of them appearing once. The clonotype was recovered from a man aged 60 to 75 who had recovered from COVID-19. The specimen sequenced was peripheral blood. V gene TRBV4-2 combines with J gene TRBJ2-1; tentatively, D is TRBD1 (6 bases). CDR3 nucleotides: TGTGCCAGCAGCCAAGGGCGCAGGGGAGAGGATTACAATGAGCAGTTCTTC. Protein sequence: CASSQGRRGEDYNEQFF.